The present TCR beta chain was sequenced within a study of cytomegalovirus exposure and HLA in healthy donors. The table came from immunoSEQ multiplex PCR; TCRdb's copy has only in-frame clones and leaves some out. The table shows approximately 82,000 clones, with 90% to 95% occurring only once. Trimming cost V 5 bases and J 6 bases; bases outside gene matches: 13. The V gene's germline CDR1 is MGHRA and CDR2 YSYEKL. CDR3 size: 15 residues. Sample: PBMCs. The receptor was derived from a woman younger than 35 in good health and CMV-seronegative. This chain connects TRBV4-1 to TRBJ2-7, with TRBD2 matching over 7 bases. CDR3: CASSGRVGGNGEQYF. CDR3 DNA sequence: TGCGCCAGCAGCGGAAGGGTGGGGGGGAACGGCGAGCAGTACTTC.